This entry lists 6 T cell receptor beta chains sequenced from one sample in a study of T cell responses to AZD1222 COVID-19 vaccine. Profiled with immunoSEQ multiplex PCR; TCRdb holds only in-frame clones, not every one. The data contain over 150,000 clones, less than 95% of them singletons. Here the sequenced sample was peripheral blood, taken on day 0 of AZD1222 vaccination. These receptors all come from an adult in good health.

V gene TRBV7-8 combines with J gene TRBJ1-4; D perhaps matches TRBD1 (6 bases). The V gene lost 5 bases and the J gene lost 6 bases, with 13 bases spanning the gap. CDR3 length: 14 amino acids. In germline, CDR1 is SGHVS, CDR2 FQNEAQ. CDR3: CASSPRPGDEKLFF. As DNA, the CDR3 is TGTGCCAGCAGCCCCCGTCCAGGGGATGAAAAACTGTTTTTT.

The gene calls are TRBV9 and TRBJ1-2, with D possibly matching TRBD1 (6 bases). V was clipped by 4 bases and J by 4 bases, with 17 bases between them. CDR1 is SGDLS, CDR2 YYNGEE, per germline. The CDR3 length is 15 residues. In DNA form, the CDR3 reads TGTGCCAGCAGCTTCCGGACAGCCTACTTCTATGGCTACACCTTC. Protein sequence: CASSFRTAYFYGYTF.

This clone occurred a few times. The chain uses TRBV19 and TRBJ2-7; the match to TRBD1 covers 7 bases. J lost 1 base, V lost 5 bases, and 8 bases had no gene match. This CDR3 region has 15 residues. CDR1 LNHDA and CDR2 SQIVND come from the germline V gene (reference sequence). The CDR3 DNA is TGTGCCAGTAGTCATACCGGGACAGAATCCTACGAGCAGTACTTC. It codes for CASSHTGTESYEQYF.

Details on this clone: Other DNA sequences in this sample translate to the same CDR3. The chain uses TRBV6-5 and TRBJ1-3, with no clear D. The CDR3 sequence is 14 residues long. The germline V gene encodes CDR1 MNHEY and CDR2 SVGAGI. With 2 bases removed from V and 0 bases from J, the gap between germline ends came to 5 bases. The CDR3 sequence is CASSYGSSGNTIYF. In DNA form, the CDR3 reads TGTGCCAGCAGTTACGGGAGCTCTGGAAACACCATATATTTT.

The chain employs TRBV7-2 and TRBJ1-3, with D tentatively TRBD1 (5 bases). This CDR3 is built from 16 residues. The V end lost 5 bases, the J end lost 3 bases, and 17 bases lay between the germline ends. CDR1 and CDR2 from the germline V gene are SGHTA and FQGNSA. In DNA, the CDR3 is TGTGCCAGCAGCCCCACGGGGCCCCTTGGTGGAAACACCATATATTTT. Amino acid sequence: CASSPTGPLGGNTIYF.

J is TRBJ2-6 and V is TRBV10-3; 11 positions match TRBD1. V dropped 6 bases and J dropped 4; count of bases not matched to a gene: 5. The CDR3 runs 16 residues. Germline V CDR1 and CDR2: ENHRY, SYGVKD. The CDR3 sequence: CAISGTGGRGANVLTF. The CDR3 DNA is TGTGCCATCAGCGGGACAGGGGGAAGAGGGGCCAACGTCCTGACTTTC.